A selection of T cell receptor beta chains follows, all from one sample in a study of radiation and T cells in renal cell carcinoma. Generated by immunoSEQ multiplex PCR, the TCRdb table keeps only in-frame clones and is missing some. The table includes roughly 150,000 clones, roughly 87% detected once. The material was blood, obtained from a patient whose treatment included radiotherapy and nephrectomy. Every receptor here comes from a woman in her 50s with renal cell carcinoma. The CDR3 runs from the conserved cysteine through the conserved F or W. The D gene is left open where the match is weak. The size entry is marked missing in some rows and otherwise reads once, few, many or a size class.

TRBV5-4	once	.	TRBJ1-1	TGTGCCAGCAGCAGGGACACCCACACTGAAGCTTTCTTT	CASSRDTHTEAFF
TRBV12-5	.	TRBD1	TRBJ2-7	TGTGCTAGTGGTTTGGAATTATTCCCCCCCGACAGGGATTACGAGCAGTACTTC	CASGLELFPPDRDYEQYF
TRBV7-6	.	.	TRBJ1-3	TGTGCCAGCAGCTTACGGAGGACGGACTCTGGAAACACCATATATTTT	CASSLRRTDSGNTIYF
TRBV5-1	.	.	TRBJ1-2	TGCGCCAGCAGCTTGGCGGGGGACTATGGCTACACCTTC	CASSLAGDYGYTF
TRBV2	.	.	TRBJ2-2	TGTGCCAGCAGTGAACGGCGGGCCGGGGAGCTGTTTTTT	CASSERRAGELFF
TRBV19	.	.	TRBJ1-2	TGTGCCACCAGCCCAGGGTTTGACTATGGCTACACCTTC	CATSPGFDYGYTF
TRBV19	.	.	TRBJ2-7	TGTGCCAGTAGTATAGCAGGTCAGGTGGGCGAGCAGTACTTC	CASSIAGQVGEQYF
TRBV7-2	once	TRBD1	TRBJ2-1	TGTGCCAGCAGCTTAGAACAGGGGGCTGGCAGTGAGCAGTTCTTC	CASSLEQGAGSEQFF
TRBV7-2	.	.	TRBJ1-5	TGTGCCAGCAGCTTTCTTATGCAGCCCCAGCATTTT	CASSFLMQPQHF
TRBV30	.	.	TRBJ1-5	TGTGCCTGGAGTGGGCTGGGAGGGTTGAGCAATCAGCCCCAGCATTTT	CAWSGLGGLSNQPQHF
TRBV13	.	.	TRBJ2-6	TGTGCCAGCAGCCCGGGGAGCAGGGCTGGGGCCAACGTCCTGACTTTC	CASSPGSRAGANVLTF
TRBV4-1	.	TRBD1	TRBJ1-1	TGCGCCAGCAGCCAAGTACAGGGGCTGTATAATGCTTTCTTT	CASSQVQGLYNAFF
TRBV4-2	.	TRBD2	TRBJ2-1	TGTGCCAGCAGCCAAGATCGTTTGGGAGCGGGGGAATACAATGAGCAGTTCTTC	CASSQDRLGAGEYNEQFF
TRBV14	.	TRBD1	TRBJ2-7	TGTGCCAGCAGCCCGGGGACAGGGCCCTTCTCCTACGAGCAGTACTTC	CASSPGTGPFSYEQYF
TRBV7-2	.	.	TRBJ2-3	TGTGCCAGCAGCTTGCGGAGTACGCAGTATTTT	CASSLRSTQYF
TRBV11-3	.	TRBD1	TRBJ2-7	TGTGCCAGCAGCTTAGATGGACAGGGGATCTACGAGCAGTACTTC	CASSLDGQGIYEQYF
TRBV14	once	.	TRBJ1-1	TGTGCCAGCAGCCTGGAGTTCCCGAACACTGAAGCTTTCTTT	CASSLEFPNTEAFF
TRBV6-1	few	.	TRBJ1-4	TGTGCCAGCTCAGGACAGACCCTTGGGGAAAAACTGTTTTTT	CASSGQTLGEKLFF
TRBV2	.	.	TRBJ2-1	TGTGCCTCCAACCGGGGGAAAAACAATGAGCAGTTCTTC	CASNRGKNNEQFF
TRBV7-3	once	TRBD1	TRBJ2-7	TGTGCCAGCAGCTTAGGAACAAACAGGGGCGAGCAGTACTTC	CASSLGTNRGEQYF
TRBV6-5	.	.	TRBJ1-4	TGTGCCAGCAGTTACTCTAGCGGGACGGGTGAAAAACTGTTTTTT	CASSYSSGTGEKLFF
TRBV6-6	once	TRBD1	TRBJ1-2	TGTGCCAGCAGTAATTTGGGACAGGGGGCCGGCTACACCTTC	CASSNLGQGAGYTF
TRBV30	.	.	TRBJ2-7	TGTGCCTGGAGTGATGACAGCTACGAGCAGTACTTC	CAWSDDSYEQYF
TRBV6-5	.	.	TRBJ1-5	TGTGCCAGCAGTTACGTGTGGGGTGGCAATCAGCCCCAGCATTTT	CASSYVWGGNQPQHF
TRBV11-2	.	.	TRBJ2-7	TGTGCCAGCAGCACTCATGGACACCTGAGCTCCTACGAGCAGTACTTC	CASSTHGHLSSYEQYF
TRBV7-2	.	.	TRBJ1-2	TGTGCCAGCAGCTTATCGGCTAGGTGGGGTTACACCTTC	CASSLSARWGYTF
TRBV5-1	.	TRBD2	TRBJ2-3	TGCGCCAGCAGCGCTGGGACTAGCGGGGACACAGATACGCAGTATTTT	CASSAGTSGDTDTQYF
TRBV5-1	once	.	TRBJ2-5	TGCGCCAGCAGCTTGGTTGTCGGAGAGGAGACCCAGTACTTC	CASSLVVGEETQYF
TRBV6-5	.	.	TRBJ2-2	TGTGCCAGCAGTTACTCGAACACCGGGGAGCTGTTTTTT	CASSYSNTGELFF
TRBV4-3	.	TRBD2	TRBJ2-1	TGCGCCAGCAGCCGAGCGGGGGCCTACAATGAGCAGTTCTTC	CASSRAGAYNEQFF
TRBV19	.	.	TRBJ1-1	TGTGCCAGTACCGACTTGGAGGGTTTCACTGAAGCTTTCTTT	CASTDLEGFTEAFF
TRBV7-6	.	.	TRBJ2-2	TGTGCCAGCAGCCCGGCTGTCCTGAACACCGGGGAGCTGTTTTTT	CASSPAVLNTGELFF
TRBV4-3	.	.	TRBJ1-4	TGCGCCAGCAGCCAAGAAGGGAGAGGTTGGGAAAAACTGTTTTTT	CASSQEGRGWEKLFF
TRBV7-8	.	.	TRBJ1-2	TGTGCCAGCAGCTTAGCAGGGGATGGCAACTATGGCTACACCTTC	CASSLAGDGNYGYTF
TRBV6-1	.	.	TRBJ2-7	TGTGCCAGCAACGGGGGGCTCCACTACGAGCAGTACTTC	CASNGGLHYEQYF
TRBV4-2	.	TRBD1	TRBJ2-7	TGTGCCAGCAGCCAAGGAGCGGGACAGGGCTCCTACGAGCAGTACTTC	CASSQGAGQGSYEQYF
TRBV6-6	.	.	TRBJ1-2	TGTGCCAGCAGTTACCTTGCTGGGGGCGCTAACTATGGCTACACCTTC	CASSYLAGGANYGYTF
TRBV7-2	once	TRBD1	TRBJ2-5	TGTGCCAGCAGCTCGACAGGGTGGGGGGAGACCCAGTACTTC	CASSSTGWGETQYF
TRBV6-1	.	.	TRBJ1-6	TGTGCCAGCAGTGGGGGATTAGGTTTCTATAATTCACCCCTCCACTTT	CASSGGLGFYNSPLHF
TRBV5-1	.	.	TRBJ2-2	TGCGCCAGCAGCTTGGTTGGGACTGTTAACACCGGGGAGCTGTTTTTT	CASSLVGTVNTGELFF
TRBV9	.	.	TRBJ2-6	TGTGCCAGCAGCGGAACAGTCTCTGGGGCCAACGTCCTGACTTTC	CASSGTVSGANVLTF
TRBV6-5	.	.	TRBJ1-2	TGTGCCAGCAGCCGACGGACGAACTATGGCTACACCTTC	CASSRRTNYGYTF
TRBV6-1	.	.	TRBJ2-1	TGTGCCAGCAGCTTTCGAGTCCCTCATGAGCAGTTCTTC	CASSFRVPHEQFF
TRBV18	.	TRBD1	TRBJ1-3	TGTGCCAGCTCATCCCCTCAAACAGGGGACACCATATATTTT	CASSSPQTGDTIYF
TRBV11-2	.	.	TRBJ2-5	TGTGCCAGCAGCTTAGGCCTACAAGAGACCCAGTACTTC	CASSLGLQETQYF
TRBV19	.	TRBD2	TRBJ2-1	TGTGCCAGTAGTTTACTAGCGGGGAGCAATGAGCAGTTCTTC	CASSLLAGSNEQFF
TRBV10-3	.	.	TRBJ2-7	TGTGCCATCAGTGGGGAGCAGACCTACGAGCAGTACTTC	CAISGEQTYEQYF
TRBV5-1	.	.	TRBJ2-5	TGCGCCAGCAGCTTTCGAGAGACCCAGTACTTC	CASSFRETQYF
TRBV2	.	.	TRBJ2-7	TGTGCCAGCAGCGTCAGCTACGAGCAGTACTTC	CASSVSYEQYF
TRBV19	.	.	TRBJ1-1	TGTGCCAGCTCCCCAGGGGCTGGCGTTGACACTGAAGCTTTCTTT	CASSPGAGVDTEAFF
TRBV29-1	few	TRBD1	TRBJ1-6	TGCAGCGTAAAGGACAGGGGCAATTCACCCCTCCACTTT	CSVKDRGNSPLHF
TRBV11-2	.	.	TRBJ2-5	TGTGCCAGCAGCTTAGGTTTTAGGTCGGCGGGCGCGAGTTGGACCCAGTACTTC	CASSLGFRSAGASWTQYF
TRBV7-2	.	TRBD2	TRBJ2-7	TGTGCCAGCAGCCCACCGACGGGGTCGAGCGGGATGTACGAGCAGTACTTC	CASSPPTGSSGMYEQYF